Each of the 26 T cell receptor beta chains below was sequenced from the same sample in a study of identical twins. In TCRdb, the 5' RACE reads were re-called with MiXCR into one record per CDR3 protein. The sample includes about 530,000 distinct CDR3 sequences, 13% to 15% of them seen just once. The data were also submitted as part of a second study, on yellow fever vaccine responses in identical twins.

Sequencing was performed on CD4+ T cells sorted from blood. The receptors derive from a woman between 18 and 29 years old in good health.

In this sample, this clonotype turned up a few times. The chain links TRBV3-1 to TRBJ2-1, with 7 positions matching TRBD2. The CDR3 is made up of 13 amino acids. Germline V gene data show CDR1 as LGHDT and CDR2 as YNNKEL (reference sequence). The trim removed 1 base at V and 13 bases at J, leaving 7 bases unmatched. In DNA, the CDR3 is TGTGCCAGCAGCCAAGGCCTAGCGGTACACCAGTTCTTC. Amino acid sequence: CASSQGLAVHQFF.

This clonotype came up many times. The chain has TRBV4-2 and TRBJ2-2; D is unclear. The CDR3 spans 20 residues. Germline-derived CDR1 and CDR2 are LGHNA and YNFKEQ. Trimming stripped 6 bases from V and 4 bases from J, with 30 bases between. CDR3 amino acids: CASRDRRTNLGQGGTGELFF. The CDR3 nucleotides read TGTGCCAGCAGGGACCGTCGCACGAACCTGGGTCAAGGTGGCACCGGGGAGCTGTTTTTT.

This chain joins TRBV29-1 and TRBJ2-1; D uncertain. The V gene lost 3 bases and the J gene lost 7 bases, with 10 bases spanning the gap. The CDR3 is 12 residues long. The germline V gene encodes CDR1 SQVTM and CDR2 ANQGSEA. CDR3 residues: CSVELGINEQFF. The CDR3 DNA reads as TGCAGCGTTGAGTTAGGGATAAATGAGCAGTTCTTC.

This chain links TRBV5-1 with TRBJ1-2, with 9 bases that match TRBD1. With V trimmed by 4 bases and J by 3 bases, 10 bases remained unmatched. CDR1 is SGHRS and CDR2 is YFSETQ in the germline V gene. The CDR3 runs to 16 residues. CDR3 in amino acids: CASSTGTGLNYYGYTF. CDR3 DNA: TGCGCCAGCAGCACCGGGACAGGGCTGAATTACTATGGCTACACCTTC.

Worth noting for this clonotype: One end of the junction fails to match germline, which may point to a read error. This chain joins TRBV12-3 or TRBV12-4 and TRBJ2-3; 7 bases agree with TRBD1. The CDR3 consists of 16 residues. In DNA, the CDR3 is TGTGCCAGTAGTTCAGTAGGGGGCAGAGTCACAGATACGCAGTATTTT. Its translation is CASSSVGGRVTDTQYF.

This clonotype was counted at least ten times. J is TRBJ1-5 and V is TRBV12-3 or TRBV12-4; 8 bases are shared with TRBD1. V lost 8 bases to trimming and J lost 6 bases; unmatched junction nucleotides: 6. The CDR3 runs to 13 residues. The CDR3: CASETGAGQPQHF. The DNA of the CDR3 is TGTGCCAGCGAGACAGGGGCGGGTCAGCCCCAGCATTTT.

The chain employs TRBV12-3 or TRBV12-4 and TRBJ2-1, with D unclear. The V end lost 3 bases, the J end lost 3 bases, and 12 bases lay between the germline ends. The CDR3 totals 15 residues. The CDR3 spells CASSLYAEVYNEQFF. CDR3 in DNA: TGTGCCAGCAGTTTGTACGCAGAAGTCTACAATGAGCAGTTCTTC.

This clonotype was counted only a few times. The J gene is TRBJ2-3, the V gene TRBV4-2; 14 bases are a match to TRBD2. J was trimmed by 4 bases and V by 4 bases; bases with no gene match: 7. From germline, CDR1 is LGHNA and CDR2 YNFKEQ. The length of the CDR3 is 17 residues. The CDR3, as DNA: TGTGCCAGCAGCCCGGGACTAGCGGGAGCCAACGCAGATACGCAGTATTTT. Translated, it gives CASSPGLAGANADTQYF.

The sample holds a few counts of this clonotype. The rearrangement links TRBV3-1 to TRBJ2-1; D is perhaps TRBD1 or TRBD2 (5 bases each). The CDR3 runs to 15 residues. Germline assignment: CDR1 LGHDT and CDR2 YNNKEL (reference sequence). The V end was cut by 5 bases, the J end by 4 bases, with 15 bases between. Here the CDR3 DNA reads TGTGCCAGCAGCTCCGTGAGGGGCGCTTACAATGAGCAGTTCTTC. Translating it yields CASSSVRGAYNEQFF.

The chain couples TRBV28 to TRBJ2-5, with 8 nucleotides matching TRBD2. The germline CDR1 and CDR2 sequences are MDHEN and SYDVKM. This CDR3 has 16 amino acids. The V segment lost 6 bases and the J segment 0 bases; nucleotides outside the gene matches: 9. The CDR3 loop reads CASRPSGWRYQETQYF. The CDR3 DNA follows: TGTGCCAGCAGGCCTAGCGGGTGGAGGTACCAAGAGACCCAGTACTTC.

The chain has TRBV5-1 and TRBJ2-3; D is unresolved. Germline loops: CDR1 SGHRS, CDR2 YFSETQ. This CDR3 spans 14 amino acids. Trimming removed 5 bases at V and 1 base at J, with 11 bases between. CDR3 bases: TGCGCCAGCAGTGAAGGGTGGGGCACAGATACGCAGTATTTT. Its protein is CASSEGWGTDTQYF.

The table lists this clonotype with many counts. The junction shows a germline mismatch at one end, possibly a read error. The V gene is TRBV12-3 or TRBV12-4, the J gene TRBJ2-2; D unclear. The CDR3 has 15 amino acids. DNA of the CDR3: TGTGCCAACAGTTTTTCAGGCGGCCCCACCGGGGAGCTGTTTTTT. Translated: CANSFSGGPTGELFF.

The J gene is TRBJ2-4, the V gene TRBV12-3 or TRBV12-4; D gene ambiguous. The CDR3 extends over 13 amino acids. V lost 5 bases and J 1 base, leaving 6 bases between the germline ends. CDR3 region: CASSPRAKNIQYF. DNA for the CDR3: TGTGCCAGCAGTCCTCGGGCCAAAAACATTCAGTACTTC.

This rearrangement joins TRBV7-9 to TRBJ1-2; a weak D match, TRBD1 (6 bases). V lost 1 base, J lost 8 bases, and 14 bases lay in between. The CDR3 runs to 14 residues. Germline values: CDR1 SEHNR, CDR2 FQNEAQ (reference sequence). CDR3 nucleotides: TGTGCCAGCAGCTTAGTGGACAGCGGGAAAGGCTACACCTTC. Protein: CASSLVDSGKGYTF.

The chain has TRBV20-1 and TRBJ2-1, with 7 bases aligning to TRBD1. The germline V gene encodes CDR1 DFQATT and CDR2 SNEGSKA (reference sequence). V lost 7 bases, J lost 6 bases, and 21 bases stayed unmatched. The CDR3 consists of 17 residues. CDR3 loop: CSVTLTGELGKGNEQFF. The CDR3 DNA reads TGCAGTGTCACCCTCACAGGGGAATTGGGAAAGGGCAATGAGCAGTTCTTC.

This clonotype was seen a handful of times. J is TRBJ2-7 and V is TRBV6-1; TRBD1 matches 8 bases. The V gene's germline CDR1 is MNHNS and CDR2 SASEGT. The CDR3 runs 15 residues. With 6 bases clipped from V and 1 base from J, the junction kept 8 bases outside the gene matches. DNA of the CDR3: TGTGCCAGCAGATTGGACAGGGACCAATCCTACGAGCAGTACTTC. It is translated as CASRLDRDQSYEQYF.

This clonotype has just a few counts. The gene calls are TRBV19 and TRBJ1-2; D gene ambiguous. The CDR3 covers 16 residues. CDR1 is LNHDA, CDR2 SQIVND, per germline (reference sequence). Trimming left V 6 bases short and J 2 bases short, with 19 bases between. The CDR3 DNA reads TGTGCCAGTAGCTTGCGGGCAGCCATCGCCAACTATGGCTACACCTTC. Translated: CASSLRAAIANYGYTF.

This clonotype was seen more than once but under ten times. The CDR3 DNA is TGCAGTGCTAGTGGGCAGTGGTACCAAGAGACCCAGTACTTC. It codes for CSASGQWYQETQYF. The J gene is TRBJ2-5, the V gene TRBV20-1, with D hard to call. The CDR3 extends over 14 amino acids. The V end lost 3 bases, the J end lost 0 bases, and 11 bases lay between the germline ends. The germline V gene encodes CDR1 DFQATT and CDR2 SNEGSKA (reference sequence).

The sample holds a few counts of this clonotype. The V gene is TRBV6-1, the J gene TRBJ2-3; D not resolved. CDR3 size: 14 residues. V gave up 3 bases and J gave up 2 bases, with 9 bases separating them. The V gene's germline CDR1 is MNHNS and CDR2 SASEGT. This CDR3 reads CASSEAILTDTQYF. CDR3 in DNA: TGTGCCAGCAGTGAGGCCATACTCACAGATACGCAGTATTTT.

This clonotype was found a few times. CDR3 amino acids: CASSYLGVGEQYV. The CDR3 DNA sequence: TGTGCCAGCAGTTATCTGGGGGTGGGGGAGCAGTACGTC. This sequence joins TRBV6-6 and TRBJ2-7; D tentatively fits TRBD1 or TRBD2 (5 bases each). This CDR3 contains 13 residues. The V gene lost 3 bases and the J gene lost 7 bases, with 13 bases spanning the gap. The germline gives CDR1 MNHNY, CDR2 SVGAGI (reference sequence).

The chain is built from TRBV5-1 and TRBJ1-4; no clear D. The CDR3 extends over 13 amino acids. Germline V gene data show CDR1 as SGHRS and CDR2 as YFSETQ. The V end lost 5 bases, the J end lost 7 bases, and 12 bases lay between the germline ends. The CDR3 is CASRRAEGEKLFF. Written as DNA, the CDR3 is TGCGCCAGCAGGAGGGCAGAGGGTGAAAAACTGTTTTTT.

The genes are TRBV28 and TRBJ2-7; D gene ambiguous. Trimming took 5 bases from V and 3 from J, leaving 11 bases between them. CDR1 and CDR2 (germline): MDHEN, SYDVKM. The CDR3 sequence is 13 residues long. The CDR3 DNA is TGTGCCAGCAGTGGGTCATTCTTCTACGAGCAGTACTTC. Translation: CASSGSFFYEQYF.

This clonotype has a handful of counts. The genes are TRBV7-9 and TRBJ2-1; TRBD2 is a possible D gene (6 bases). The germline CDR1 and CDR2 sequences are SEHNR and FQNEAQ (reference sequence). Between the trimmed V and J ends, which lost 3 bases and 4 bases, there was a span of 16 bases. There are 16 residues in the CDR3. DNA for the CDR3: TGTGCCAGCAGCTTGGGGGGTAGCGGAAATTACAATGAGCAGTTCTTC. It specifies CASSLGGSGNYNEQFF.

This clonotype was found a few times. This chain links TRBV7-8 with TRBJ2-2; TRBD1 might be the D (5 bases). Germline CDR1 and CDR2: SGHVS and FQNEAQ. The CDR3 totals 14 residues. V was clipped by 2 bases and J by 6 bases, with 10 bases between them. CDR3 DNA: TGTGCCAGCAGCTTAAGGGGTGACCCCGGGGAGCTGTTTTTT. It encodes CASSLRGDPGELFF.

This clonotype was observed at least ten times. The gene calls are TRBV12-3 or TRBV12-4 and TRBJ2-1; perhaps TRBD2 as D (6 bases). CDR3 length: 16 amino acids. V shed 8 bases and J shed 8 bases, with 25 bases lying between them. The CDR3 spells CASSPSPGGVGYEQFF. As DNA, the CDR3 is TGTGCCAGCTCCCCATCGCCGGGCGGGGTAGGCTATGAGCAGTTCTTC.

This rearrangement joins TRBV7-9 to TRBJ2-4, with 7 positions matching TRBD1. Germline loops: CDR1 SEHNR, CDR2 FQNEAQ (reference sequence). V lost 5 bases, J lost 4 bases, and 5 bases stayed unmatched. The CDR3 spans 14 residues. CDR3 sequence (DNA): TGTGCCAGCAGCAAGCTGGGACAGAAAAACATTCAGTACTTC. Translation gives CASSKLGQKNIQYF.